The entry below gives a single T cell receptor (beta chain) sequence along with its context. Its target is not known. This sample was taken from a study of shared clonotypes between healthy human individuals. About the research overall: Each donor's CD4 naive and CD4 memory cells filled three plates apiece, CD8 naive two, and CD8 memory one. Study-level points and caveats: A small donor pool kept down the genetic and exposure-history diversity that was represented.

V lost 8 bases and J lost 5, with 19 bases in between. The CDR3 sequence is 15 residues long. CDR1 is MDHEN, CDR2 SYDVKM, per germline. Recent vaccinations or acute infections were absent in the healthy HIV-negative adult donors. Splitting of CD4+ cells produced CD45RA+ naive and CD45RA-negative memory subsets. The table came from immunoSEQ multiplex PCR; TCRdb's copy has only in-frame clones and leaves some out. The sample has some 2,500,000 clones; around 90% are singletons. The source material was naive CD4+ T cells from PBMCs. Subset denoted: CD45RA+ positively selected. The sequence was collected from a man younger than 30 in good health. Some clones in this sample may be carry-over from other donors' samples. The V and J genes are TRBV28 and TRBJ1-3, with D uncertain. CDR3 DNA: TGTGCCAGCTTGGACTCTAGCTCATGGAGAAACACCATATATTTT. Protein sequence: CASLDSSSWRNTIYF.